The 18 T cell receptor beta chains below come from one sample, sequenced in a study of shared clonotypes between healthy human individuals. This table comes from immunoSEQ multiplex PCR, and its TCRdb copy is limited to in-frame clones, with some not included. This sample has approximately 740,000 clones, with almost 95% found just once. The naive CD8 subset, CD45RO-negative cells positively selected for CCR7, excluded terminally differentiated effector memory CD45RA+ cells. The sample comprised naive CD8+ T cells sorted from blood. These TCRs come from a man aged 25-45 years in good health.

This clone was detected only once. CDR3 residues: CASSLAGGLYNEQFF. CDR3 nucleotides: TGTGCCAGTTCTCTAGCGGGAGGGCTTTACAATGAGCAGTTCTTC. The chain has TRBV6-1 and TRBJ2-1, with TRBD2 identical over 12 bases. The CDR3 is 15 residues long. In germline, CDR1 is MNHNS, CDR2 SASEGT. J gave up 4 bases and V 9 bases, and 7 bases lay outside the gene matches.

This chain joins TRBV7-9 and TRBJ2-7, with D possibly TRBD2 on 7 matching bases. The germline V gene encodes CDR1 SEHNR and CDR2 FQNEAQ (reference sequence). The germline V and J ends were trimmed by 6 bases and 7 bases, with 16 bases remaining between them. This CDR3 is built from 13 residues. The CDR3 nucleotides are TGTGCCAGCAGGGCCGTGCGGGGGCGGGAGCAGTACTTC. This sequence encodes CASRAVRGREQYF.

The chain joins TRBV13 to TRBJ1-1; unclear D gene. Trimming pared 0 bases from V and 7 bases from J, leaving 6 bases between. The CDR3 runs 12 residues. Germline V gives CDR1 PRHDT, CDR2 FYEKMQ (reference sequence). Here the CDR3 DNA reads TGTGCCAGCAGCTTAGGGGCAAATGAAGCTTTCTTT. Translation gives CASSLGANEAFF.

The gene calls are TRBV29-1 and TRBJ2-7; D tentatively reads TRBD1 or TRBD2 (5 bases each). CDR1 is SQVTM and CDR2 is ANQGSEA in the germline V gene. The CDR3 totals 12 residues. V lost 6 bases and J lost 3, with 12 bases in between. CDR3 DNA: TGCAGCGTAACCGGGGCCGGCTACGAGCAGTACTTC. It codes for CSVTGAGYEQYF.

The J gene is TRBJ2-1, the V gene TRBV7-9; 12 nucleotides agree with TRBD2. This CDR3 has 16 residues. V lost 4 bases and J lost 1; bases outside the gene matches: 2. Germline lookup yields CDR1 SEHNR and CDR2 FQNEAQ (reference sequence). The CDR3 region is CASSSLAGGSYNEQFF. CDR3 bases: TGTGCCAGCAGCTCCCTAGCGGGAGGGTCCTACAATGAGCAGTTCTTC.

The chain has TRBV13 and TRBJ2-7; TRBD2 matches 12 bases. The CDR3 totals 17 residues. The germline V gene has CDR1 PRHDT and CDR2 FYEKMQ (reference sequence). V gave up 4 bases and J gave up 6 bases; unmatched junction bases: 13. The CDR3 loop is CASSSHATSGRRGEQYF. As DNA, the CDR3 is TGTGCCAGCAGCTCGCACGCCACTAGCGGGAGGAGGGGCGAGCAGTACTTC.

This clone was observed a single time. This rearrangement joins TRBV4-1 to TRBJ2-7; unclear D gene. Trimming pared 2 bases from V and 3 bases from J, leaving 14 bases between. The CDR3 runs to 15 residues. In germline, CDR1 is MGHRA, CDR2 YSYEKL. CDR3 in DNA: TGCGCCAGCAGCCAAAGCCTAACAGACGTCTACGAGCAGTACTTC. This translates into CASSQSLTDVYEQYF.

This clone has a handful of counts. The V gene is TRBV2, the J gene TRBJ2-5, with D unresolved. CDR3 length equals 13 residues. Per germline, CDR1 SNHLY and CDR2 FYNNEI. V was trimmed by 4 bases and J by 1 base, leaving 7 bases between them. The CDR3 region has the DNA TGTGCCAGCAGTGTGCTTGGCCAAGAGACCCAGTACTTC. Residues: CASSVLGQETQYF.

The V gene is TRBV27, the J gene TRBJ2-1, with unresolved D. Germline CDR1 is MNHEY and CDR2 is SMNVEV (reference sequence). CDR3 length: 11 amino acids. V was cut by 7 bases and J by 11 bases, with 12 bases left in between. CDR3 amino acids: CASIQGIKQFF. In DNA, the CDR3 is TGTGCCAGCATCCAAGGGATTAAGCAGTTCTTC.

The chain links TRBV19 to TRBJ2-7, with a weak D call TRBD1 (7 bases). V lost 6 bases and J 0 bases, leaving 12 bases between the germline ends. The germline V gene encodes CDR1 LNHDA and CDR2 SQIVND (reference sequence). The CDR3 covers 14 residues. In DNA, the CDR3 is TGTGCCAGTAGGGCGGGACAGAGCTCCTACGAGCAGTACTTC. Residues: CASRAGQSSYEQYF.

The chain has TRBV7-7 and TRBJ2-1; tentatively, D is TRBD2 (6 bases). Germline V CDR1 and CDR2: SSHAT, FNYEAQ (reference sequence). The CDR3 covers 13 residues. V lost 3 bases and J 6 bases, leaving 9 bases between the germline ends. The CDR3 region is CASSFRLGNEQFF. The CDR3 DNA is TGTGCCAGCAGCTTCAGACTAGGCAATGAGCAGTTCTTC.

Comments on this clone: At the DNA level, this CDR3 is encoded by other sequences in the same sample as well. The rearrangement uses TRBV6-6 and TRBJ2-7; D is perhaps TRBD1 or TRBD2 (5 bases each). Germline CDR1 MNHNY, CDR2 SVGAGI (reference sequence). V was clipped by 4 bases and J by 6 bases, with 13 bases between them. The CDR3 is 13 amino acids. DNA of the CDR3: TGTGCCAGCAGTTCGGAGTGGGGGAGCGAGCAGTACTTC. Protein sequence: CASSSEWGSEQYF.

This clone turned up a few times. CDR3 sequence: CAISELRTDTNTGELFF. The CDR3, as DNA: TGTGCCATCAGTGAGCTCCGGACGGACACGAACACCGGGGAGCTGTTTTTT. The V call is TRBV10-3, the J call TRBJ2-2, with D possibly matching TRBD1 (5 bases). This CDR3 is 17 amino acids long. Germline V gene lookup returns CDR1 ENHRY and CDR2 SYGVKD. The V gene lost 2 bases and the J gene lost 0 bases, with 13 bases spanning the gap.

V is TRBV4-3 and J is TRBJ1-1, with a weak D call TRBD1 (6 bases). V lost 1 base to trimming and J lost 2 bases, with 11 bases between them. This CDR3 spans 15 amino acids. Germline V gene sequence: CDR1 LGHNA, CDR2 YSLEER. This CDR3 reads CASSQATGQNTEAFF. CDR3 nucleotides: TGCGCCAGCAGCCAAGCGACAGGTCAAAACACTGAAGCTTTCTTT.

The genes are TRBV9 and TRBJ2-1, with TRBD1 matching over 9 bases. CDR1 and CDR2 (germline): SGDLS, YYNGEE. V dropped 4 bases and J dropped 6; count of bases not matched to a gene: 5. CDR3 size: 14 residues. CDR3 sequence reads: CASSTWDRVNEQFF. The CDR3 DNA follows: TGTGCCAGCAGCACATGGGACAGGGTCAATGAGCAGTTCTTC.

The chain uses TRBV7-9 and TRBJ2-7; D remains unclear. V was trimmed by 1 base and J by 4 bases, leaving 8 bases between them. The V gene's germline CDR1 is SEHNR and CDR2 FQNEAQ (reference sequence). CDR3 size: 13 residues. CDR3: CASSLEGYYEQYF. Here the CDR3 DNA reads TGTGCCAGCAGCTTAGAGGGATATTACGAGCAGTACTTC.

J is TRBJ1-4 and V is TRBV4-1; TRBD1 aligns across 8 bases. CDR3 length equals 14 residues. Germline loops: CDR1 MGHRA, CDR2 YSYEKL. Germline trimming cut 5 bases from V and 6 bases from J; bases unmatched to any gene: 5. The CDR3 loop is CASSTGTGDEKLFF. CDR3 bases: TGCGCCAGCAGCACCGGGACAGGCGATGAAAAACTGTTTTTT.

Worth noting for this clone: Germline and junction disagree at one end, which may indicate a read error. The chain links TRBV20-1 to TRBJ1-5; TRBD1 might be the D (5 bases). Per the germline V gene, CDR1 is DFQATT and CDR2 is SNEGSKA (reference sequence). The CDR3 totals 8 residues. CDR3 amino acids: CSLPGPYF. The CDR3 DNA reads as TGCAGTCTTCCGGGACCTTATTTT.